Shown below are 19 T cell receptor beta chains from a single sample sequenced in a study of T-cell memory formation after mild COVID-19. MiXCR, applied by TCRdb to the 5' RACE reads, yields one record per CDR3 protein. The sample has about 320,000 distinct CDR3 sequences; roughly an eighth are singletons. Sequenced: PBMCs or a T cell subset sorted from them (not recorded which). All receptors come from a man aged 18 to 29 who had mild COVID-19 (a few samples of this study predate the infection). Cell type and time point are not known.

The chain has TRBV9 and TRBJ2-1; D ambiguous. With 3 bases removed from V and 5 bases from J, the gap between germline ends came to 6 bases. The CDR3 has 12 residues. Germline V CDR1 and CDR2: SGDLS, YYNGEE. The CDR3 bases are TGTGCCAGCAGCGCAAGAAACAATGAGCAGTTCTTC. It specifies CASSARNNEQFF.

The table lists this clonotype with many counts. One end of the junction varies from germline; a read error may be responsible. CDR3 DNA: TGCGCCAGCAGCTTTAGCGGGGGCACAGATACGCAGTATTTT. This codes for CASSFSGGTDTQYF. The V call is TRBV12-3 or TRBV12-4, the J call TRBJ2-3; 8 positions agree with TRBD2. CDR3 length: 14 residues.

The sample holds many counts of this clonotype. The chain carries TRBV7-9 and TRBJ2-1; 7 nucleotides agree with TRBD1. Trimming at V came to 3 bases and at J to 1 base, leaving 0 bases not matched to a gene. Per germline, CDR1 SEHNR and CDR2 FQNEAQ (reference sequence). CDR3 length: 14 amino acids. In DNA, the CDR3 is TGTGCCAGCAGCTTCAGGGGGTCCTACAATGAGCAGTTCTTC. Its translation is CASSFRGSYNEQFF.

V usage is TRBV10-3 and J usage is TRBJ2-1; a weak D match, TRBD1 (6 bases). The V gene lost 8 bases and the J gene lost 8 bases, with 19 bases spanning the gap. The CDR3 loop spans 14 amino acids. Germline CDR1 is ENHRY and CDR2 is SYGVKD. The CDR3: CAIGVPRTVDEQFF. As DNA, the CDR3 is TGTGCCATCGGAGTTCCCCGGACAGTTGATGAGCAGTTCTTC.

This clonotype was detected only a few times. V and J are TRBV4-3 and TRBJ2-3; D is ambiguous. Trimming left V 2 bases short and J 6 bases short, with 15 bases between. The germline gives CDR1 LGHNA, CDR2 YSLEER. The CDR3 extends over 15 amino acids. The CDR3 protein is CASSQSPSMGDTQYF. The CDR3, as DNA: TGCGCCAGCAGCCAATCCCCATCCATGGGGGATACGCAGTATTTT.

This clonotype was seen a handful of times. This chain connects TRBV6-1 to TRBJ2-7, with TRBD1 matching 7 bases. The CDR3 extends over 16 amino acids. Germline values: CDR1 MNHNS, CDR2 SASEGT. V gave up 5 bases and J gave up 1 base; unmatched junction bases: 11. The CDR3: CASSKIPGQQSYEQYF. The CDR3 DNA sequence: TGTGCCAGCAGTAAGATCCCGGGACAGCAGTCCTACGAGCAGTACTTC.

In this sample, this clonotype turned up a few times. The V and J genes are TRBV7-9 and TRBJ2-7, with D unresolved. The ends were cut back, 5 bases at V and 6 bases at J, with 14 bases in the middle. Germline loops: CDR1 SEHNR, CDR2 FQNEAQ (reference sequence). This CDR3 is built from 13 residues. Written as DNA, the CDR3 is TGTGCCAGCAGCCACTTGGGATCGCTCGAGCAGTACGTC. The encoded protein is CASSHLGSLEQYV.

This clonotype has more than one count but fewer than ten. The chain combines TRBV29-1 with TRBJ1-3; D is unclear. V was pared by 1 base and J by 0 bases, with 10 bases between. The CDR3 runs to 15 residues. Per the germline V gene, CDR1 is SQVTM and CDR2 is ANQGSEA. The CDR3 loop is CSVEVWESSGNTIYF. In DNA form, the CDR3 reads TGCAGCGTTGAAGTCTGGGAGTCCTCTGGAAACACCATATATTTT. The entire variable domain, with the rest obtained from reference TRBV29-1 and TRBJ1-3, is as follows: SAVISQKPSRDICQRGTSLTIQCQVDSQVTMMFWYRQQPGQSLTLIATANQGSEATYESGFVIDKFPISRPNLTFSTLTVSNMSPEDSSIYLCSVEVWESSGNTIYFGEGSWLTVV.

This clonotype occurred many times. CDR3 DNA: TGCGCCAGCAGCCCAGACCGACAAGAAGAGACCCAGTACTTC. It codes for CASSPDRQEETQYF. The chain is built from TRBV5-1 and TRBJ2-5; D not resolved. Germline V lookup: CDR1 SGHRS, CDR2 YFSETQ. This CDR3 region has 14 residues. Trimming took 4 bases from V and 3 from J, leaving 13 bases between them.

V is TRBV9 and J is TRBJ2-3, with D tentatively TRBD2 (5 bases). Trimming took 4 bases from V and 6 from J, leaving 15 bases between them. Germline V gene sequence: CDR1 SGDLS, CDR2 YYNGEE. The CDR3 consists of 14 residues. The CDR3 sequence is CASSREGGSDTQYF. CDR3 sequence (DNA): TGTGCCAGCAGCCGCGAGGGCGGATCCGATACGCAGTATTTT.

This clonotype was seen a few times. V usage is TRBV7-8 and J usage is TRBJ1-5; 11 positions match TRBD1. The CDR3 runs to 18 residues. With V trimmed by 4 bases and J by 5 bases, 13 bases remained unmatched. CDR1 is SGHVS and CDR2 is FQNEAQ in the germline V gene. This CDR3 reads CASSWRGPDRGRDQPQHF. In DNA, the CDR3 is TGTGCCAGCAGCTGGAGGGGGCCGGACAGGGGGCGCGATCAGCCCCAGCATTTT.

This clonotype was seen more than once but under ten times. The J gene is TRBJ2-1, the V gene TRBV5-6; D unresolved. CDR3 length equals 16 residues. V lost 0 bases and J lost 0, with 10 bases in between. Germline-derived CDR1 and CDR2 are SGHDT and YYEEEE. This chain's CDR3 is CASSLVGSHSYNEQFF. CDR3 nucleotide sequence: TGTGCCAGCAGCTTGGTCGGCAGCCACTCCTACAATGAGCAGTTCTTC.

The chain has TRBV4-1 and TRBJ1-3; D is ambiguous. V lost 0 bases to trimming and J lost 0 bases, with 9 bases between them. Germline CDR1 reads MGHRA; CDR2 reads YSYEKL. There are 16 residues in the CDR3. CDR3 loop: CASSQDSGFSGNTIYF. The CDR3 DNA follows: TGCGCCAGCAGCCAAGATTCGGGTTTCTCTGGAAACACCATATATTTT.

The chain links TRBV7-8 to TRBJ1-4; D unresolved. V was shortened by 5 bases and J by 1 base, with 14 bases between the two germline ends. CDR1 and CDR2 (germline): SGHVS, FQNEAQ. CDR3 length equals 16 residues. CDR3 sequence: CASSAQHSGTNEKLFF. The CDR3 nucleotides read TGTGCCAGCAGCGCGCAACATAGCGGAACTAATGAAAAACTGTTTTTT.

This clonotype has a handful of counts. The chain is built from TRBV28 and TRBJ2-4; TRBD1 matches 9 bases. The CDR3 contains 12 residues. Germline trimming cut 8 bases from V and 7 bases from J; bases unmatched to any gene: 3. From germline, CDR1 is MDHEN and CDR2 SYDVKM. The CDR3 region has the DNA TGTGCCAGCGGGACAGGGAGGAACATTCAGTACTTC. As protein: CASGTGRNIQYF.

The chain carries TRBV5-1 and TRBJ1-4; tentatively, D is TRBD1 (5 bases). The germline V gene encodes CDR1 SGHRS and CDR2 YFSETQ. Trimming removed 4 bases from V and 7 bases from J, with 14 bases in between. The CDR3 is 14 residues long. DNA of the CDR3: TGCGCCAGCAGCGCTGGGACTGTCGGTGAAAAACTGTTTTTT. Its translation: CASSAGTVGEKLFF.

This clonotype came up a few times. The J gene is TRBJ2-5, the V gene TRBV14; TRBD1 matches at 7 bases. There are 11 residues in the CDR3. The germline V gene has CDR1 SGHDN and CDR2 FVKESK. The V segment lost 4 bases and the J segment 7 bases; nucleotides outside the gene matches: 0. The CDR3 coding sequence is TGTGCCAGCAGCCGGGACAGGACCCAGTACTTC. It codes for CASSRDRTQYF.

The V gene is TRBV12-3 or TRBV12-4, the J gene TRBJ2-3; 12 positions match TRBD1. This CDR3 spans 18 amino acids. V lost 6 bases and J lost 2; bases outside the gene matches: 12. The DNA for the CDR3 is TGTGCCAGCAGATCGCGGGACAGGGGGCTATTCTACACAGATACGCAGTATTTT. It encodes CASRSRDRGLFYTDTQYF.

Points on this clonotype: This likely comes from a read error, as the CDR3 has no conserved phenylalanine or tryptophan at its end. DNA for the CDR3: TGCGCCAGCAGCTCCCAAGAGTCAACGGGAGATACGCAGTATTCT. It is translated as CASSSQESTGDTQYS. The chain links TRBV5-1 to TRBJ2-3; D not resolved. The CDR3 is made up of 15 amino acids. Germline assignment: CDR1 SGHRS and CDR2 YFSETQ. V lost 3 bases to trimming and J lost 5 bases, with 16 bases between them.